This T cell receptor (beta chain) is from a study of cytomegalovirus exposure and HLA in healthy donors. Whole-study results and caveats: Available immune exposure information covered CMV serostatus only. Fewer N-insertions (relative to the 666-donor mean) were reportedly seen in an Asian-associated ancestry cluster in a later analysis. A classifier reportedly called cytomegalovirus status with high sensitivity and specificity.

The PCR had 60 Vbeta and 13 Jbeta primers. Authors' methods: Later, an analysis found around 77 million unique TCR beta chains, and roughly 10 million of these were shared. Assay: immunoSEQ multiplex PCR; the TCRdb copy retains only in-frame clones and omits some. V and J calls and clone size come straight from that table; D and trimming were deduced from the DNA. The sample features fewer than 150,000 clones, with just under 2% in its top ten. Trimming stripped 4 bases from V and 4 bases from J, with 16 bases between. The germline CDR1 and CDR2 sequences are SEHNR and FQNEAQ (reference sequence). The CDR3 contains 15 residues. Details on this clone: Its antigen is still unknown.

The specimen was PBMCs. This chain uses TRBV7-9 with TRBJ1-2; D is ambiguous. This TCR was sampled from a woman aged 60 to 75 in good health and CMV-seronegative. The CDR3 spells CASSSSEVVSYGYTF. DNA of the CDR3: TGTGCCAGCAGCTCCTCGGAGGTCGTCAGCTATGGCTACACCTTC.